The 17 T cell receptor beta chains below were found in one sample sequenced in a study of regulatory T cells in long-lasting Graves disease. Time point defined: newly diagnosed GD, antithyroid drugs for less than 3 months. PBMCs provided the RNA from which the TCR library was made. In building TCR beta libraries, iRepertoire HTBI primers were used together with Arm-PCR of CDR3 regions. TCRdb re-called the multiplex PCR reads with MiXCR, one entry per CDR3 protein. The sample consists of around 480,000 distinct CDR3 sequences, around 15% of them appearing once. This sample also appeared in a second study, on T cells in Graves' hyperthyroidism and ophthalmopathy.

The source was peripheral blood mononuclear cells (PBMCs), collected at new diagnosis, from a patient treated with antithyroid drugs. These receptors all stem from a man aged 40-55 years with Graves disease.

This clonotype was detected ten times or more. The rearrangement joins TRBV11-2 to TRBJ1-1, with D unclear. V was clipped by 5 bases and J by 0 bases, with 7 bases between them. This CDR3 comprises 13 residues. Germline V gene data show CDR1 as SGHAT and CDR2 as FQNNGV. CDR3 DNA sequence: TGTGCCAGCAGCAAGATTATGAACACTGAAGCTTTCTTT. Protein: CASSKIMNTEAFF.

V and J are TRBV6-5 and TRBJ2-5, with D possibly being TRBD2 (5 bases). Germline V gives CDR1 MNHEY, CDR2 SVGAGI. The V end was cut by 2 bases, the J end by 4 bases, with 5 bases between. The CDR3 length is 12 residues. The DNA of the CDR3 is TGTGCCAGCAGTTACGGGAGAGAGACCCAGTACTTC. It encodes CASSYGRETQYF.

This chain joins TRBV12-3 or TRBV12-4 and TRBJ2-4; perhaps D is TRBD1 or TRBD2 (5 bases each). The CDR3 runs 13 residues. Between the trimmed V and J ends, which lost 6 bases and 3 bases, there was a span of 9 bases. DNA of the CDR3: TGTGCCAGCAGGGAGGACAACAAAAACATTCAGTACTTC. Amino acids: CASREDNKNIQYF.

The V gene is TRBV29-1, the J gene TRBJ2-2; maybe TRBD1 (5 bases). The CDR3 length is 14 residues. Trimming took 5 bases from V and 0 from J, leaving 10 bases between them. Germline V gene lookup returns CDR1 SQVTM and CDR2 ANQGSEA. The CDR3 DNA is TGCAGCGTTTTCGACAGAACGAACACCGGGGAGCTGTTTTTT. Its protein product is CSVFDRTNTGELFF.

This clonotype has ten or more counts. The chain employs TRBV4-2 and TRBJ2-7; TRBD2 is a possible D gene (5 bases). V gave up 1 base and J gave up 7 bases, with 11 bases separating them. Germline CDR1 LGHNA, CDR2 YNFKEQ. This CDR3 is 13 amino acids long. As DNA, the CDR3 is TGTGCCAGCAGCCAAGGGATTACGGGGGAGCAGTACTTC. Encoded protein: CASSQGITGEQYF.

V is TRBV19 and J is TRBJ1-2; D unclear. Germline V gene lookup returns CDR1 LNHDA and CDR2 SQIVND (reference sequence). V was pared by 4 bases and J by 2 bases, with 17 bases between. The CDR3 runs to 16 residues. CDR3 in amino acids: CASSTPWAHRNYGYTF. In DNA form, the CDR3 reads TGTGCCAGTAGTACCCCGTGGGCCCACCGCAACTATGGCTACACCTTC.

The gene calls are TRBV25-1 and TRBJ2-7, with a weak D call TRBD1 (6 bases). The CDR3 has 16 residues. V was clipped by 5 bases and J by 0 bases, with 17 bases between them. CDR1 MGHDK and CDR2 SYGVNS come from the germline V gene. The CDR3: CASSPQGLALSYEQYF. CDR3 sequence (DNA): TGTGCCAGCAGTCCCCAGGGGCTCGCCCTCTCCTACGAGCAGTACTTC.

This clonotype came up many times. This rearrangement joins TRBV6-1 to TRBJ2-7; D might be TRBD2 (6 bases). Trimming cost V 7 bases and J 1 base, with 11 bases left between them. The CDR3 is 13 amino acids. Germline loops: CDR1 MNHNS, CDR2 SASEGT. The CDR3 nucleotides read TGTGCCAGCACGGGGAGGTGGTCCTACGAGCAGTACTTC. This codes for CASTGRWSYEQYF.

This clonotype was counted ten times or more. This chain joins TRBV3-1 and TRBJ2-1; 9 bases are a match to TRBD2. Germline V gene lookup returns CDR1 LGHDT and CDR2 YNNKEL (reference sequence). This CDR3 is 16 amino acids long. The junction had 5 bases not matched to a gene; V was cut back by 0 bases and J by 5 bases. The CDR3 is CASSQELTSGDNEQFF. The CDR3 bases are TGTGCCAGCAGCCAAGAGCTGACTAGCGGTGACAATGAGCAGTTCTTC.

This clonotype was picked up many times. V gene TRBV5-1 combines with J gene TRBJ2-5, with TRBD1 identical over 9 bases. CDR3 length: 14 residues. Trimming cost V 4 bases and J 1 base; bases outside gene matches: 2. In germline, CDR1 is SGHRS, CDR2 YFSETQ. CDR3 sequence: CASSTQGAQETQYF. In DNA form, the CDR3 reads TGCGCCAGCAGCACACAGGGGGCCCAAGAGACCCAGTACTTC.

The rearrangement joins TRBV6-1 to TRBJ1-3; D is perhaps TRBD1 (6 bases). Germline V CDR1 and CDR2: MNHNS, SASEGT. Trimming stripped 10 bases from V and 0 bases from J, with 10 bases between. The CDR3 sequence is 13 residues long. CDR3 coding DNA: TGTGCCACTACAGGGCTCTCTGGAAACACCATATATTTT. Translating gives CATTGLSGNTIYF.

This clonotype was seen repeatedly, ten times or more. This chain connects TRBV3-1 to TRBJ2-1, with 7 bases matching TRBD1. V was pared by 1 base and J by 2 bases, with 2 bases of the junction left unmatched. Germline V lookup: CDR1 LGHDT, CDR2 YNNKEL (reference sequence). The CDR3 has 15 residues. The CDR3 here is CASSQGQGAYNEQFF. CDR3 sequence (DNA): TGTGCCAGCAGCCAAGGGCAGGGGGCCTACAATGAGCAGTTCTTC.

This clonotype was observed at least ten times. The genes are TRBV6-1 and TRBJ2-5, with TRBD1 matching 8 bases. This CDR3 is 16 amino acids long. CDR1 and CDR2 (germline): MNHNS, SASEGT. J was trimmed by 5 bases and V by 2 bases; bases with no gene match: 10. CDR3 bases: TGTGCCAGCAGTGAACTGGGACAGGCGGTTCGTGAGACCCAGTACTTC. Translation: CASSELGQAVRETQYF.

V usage is TRBV10-3 and J usage is TRBJ2-7; no firm D call. Trimming cost V 10 bases and J 1 base, with 8 bases left between them. The length of the CDR3 is 11 residues. The V gene's germline CDR1 is ENHRY and CDR2 SYGVKD. DNA for the CDR3: TGTGCCAGTAAGCAGTCCTACGAGCAGTACTTC. It specifies CASKQSYEQYF.

This clonotype was detected ten times or more. The chain links TRBV28 to TRBJ2-5; TRBD2 matches at 8 bases. Per germline, CDR1 MDHEN and CDR2 SYDVKM. The CDR3 contains 15 residues. V shed 5 bases and J 5 bases; nucleotides not matched to a gene: 10. The CDR3 spells CASSITAGVLETQYF. For the CDR3, the DNA is TGTGCCAGCAGTATCACAGCGGGAGTACTTGAGACCCAGTACTTC.

In this sample, this clonotype turned up many times. The chain carries TRBV28 and TRBJ1-1, with a tentative D call TRBD1 (6 bases). Trimming removed 2 bases at V and 3 bases at J, with 16 bases between. Germline-derived CDR1 and CDR2 are MDHEN and SYDVKM. This CDR3 is built from 16 residues. Here the CDR3 reads CASSLPPGGLDTEAFF. The CDR3 DNA reads TGTGCCAGCAGTTTACCACCCGGGGGGCTCGACACTGAAGCTTTCTTT. The variable domain in full, with the rest retrieved from reference TRBV28 and TRBJ1-1, is DVKVTQSSRYLVKRTGEKVFLECVQDMDHENMFWYRQDPGLGLRLIYFSYDVKMKEKGDIPEGYSVSREKKERFSLILESASTNQTSMYLCASSLPPGGLDTEAFFGQGTRLTVV.

This clonotype was counted many times. This chain joins TRBV2 and TRBJ2-7; D unresolved. This CDR3 spans 13 amino acids. Germline CDR1 is SNHLY and CDR2 is FYNNEI. Trimming shortened V by 2 bases and J by 7 bases, and 12 bases separated the two germline ends. The CDR3 nucleotides are TGTGCCAGCAGTGAAAAACCCTCACGGGAGCAGTACTTC. Translation: CASSEKPSREQYF.